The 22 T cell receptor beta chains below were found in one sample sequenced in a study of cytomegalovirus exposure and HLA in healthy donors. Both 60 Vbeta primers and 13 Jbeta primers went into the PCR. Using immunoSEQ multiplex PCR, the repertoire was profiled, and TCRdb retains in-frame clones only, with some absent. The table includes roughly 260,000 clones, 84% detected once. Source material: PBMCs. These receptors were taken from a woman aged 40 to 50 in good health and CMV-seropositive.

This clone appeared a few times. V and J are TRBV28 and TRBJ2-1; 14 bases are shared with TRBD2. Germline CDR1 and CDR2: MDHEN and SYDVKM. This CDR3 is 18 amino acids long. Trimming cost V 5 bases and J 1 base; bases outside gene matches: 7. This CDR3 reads CASSTTSGRALSYNEQFF. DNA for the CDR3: TGTGCCAGCAGTACGACTAGCGGGAGGGCCTTGTCCTACAATGAGCAGTTCTTC.

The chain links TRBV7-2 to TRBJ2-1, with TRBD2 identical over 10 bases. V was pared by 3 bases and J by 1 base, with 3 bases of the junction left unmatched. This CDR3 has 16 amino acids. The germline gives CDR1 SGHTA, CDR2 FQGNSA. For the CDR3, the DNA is TGTGCCAGCAGCTTGCCTAGCGGGAGATCCTACAATGAGCAGTTCTTC. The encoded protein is CASSLPSGRSYNEQFF.

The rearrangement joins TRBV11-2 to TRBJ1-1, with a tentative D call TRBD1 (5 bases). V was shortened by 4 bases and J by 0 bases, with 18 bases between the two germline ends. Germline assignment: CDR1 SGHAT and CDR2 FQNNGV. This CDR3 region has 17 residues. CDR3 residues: CASSSSRGSTMNTEAFF. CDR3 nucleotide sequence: TGTGCCAGCAGCTCTAGTCGGGGGTCTACTATGAACACTGAAGCTTTCTTT.

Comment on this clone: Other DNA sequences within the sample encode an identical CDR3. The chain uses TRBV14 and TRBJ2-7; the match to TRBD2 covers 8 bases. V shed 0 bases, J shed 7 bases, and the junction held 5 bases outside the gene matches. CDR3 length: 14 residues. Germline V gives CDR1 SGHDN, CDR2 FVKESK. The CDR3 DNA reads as TGTGCCAGCAGCCAAGATCTAGCGGGCCGGGAGCAGTACTTC. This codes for CASSQDLAGREQYF.

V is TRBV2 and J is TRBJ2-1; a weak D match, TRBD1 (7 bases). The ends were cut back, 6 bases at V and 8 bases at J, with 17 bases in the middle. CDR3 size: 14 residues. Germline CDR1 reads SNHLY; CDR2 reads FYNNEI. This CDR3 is CASRNGQEGHEQFF. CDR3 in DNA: TGTGCCAGCAGGAATGGACAGGAGGGACATGAGCAGTTCTTC. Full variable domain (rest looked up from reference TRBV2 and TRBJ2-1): EPEVTQTPSHQVTQMGQEVILRCVPISNHLYFYWYRQILGQKVEFLVSFYNNEISEKSEIFDDQFSVERPDGSNFTLKIRSTKLEDSAMYFCASRNGQEGHEQFFGPGTRLTVL.

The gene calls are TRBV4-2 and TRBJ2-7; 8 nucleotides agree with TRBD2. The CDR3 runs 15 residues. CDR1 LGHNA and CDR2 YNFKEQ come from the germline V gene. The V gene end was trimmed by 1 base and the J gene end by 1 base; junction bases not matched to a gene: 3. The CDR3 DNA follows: TGTGCCAGCAGCCAAGTCCCGGGAGGGTCCTACGAGCAGTACTTC. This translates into CASSQVPGGSYEQYF.

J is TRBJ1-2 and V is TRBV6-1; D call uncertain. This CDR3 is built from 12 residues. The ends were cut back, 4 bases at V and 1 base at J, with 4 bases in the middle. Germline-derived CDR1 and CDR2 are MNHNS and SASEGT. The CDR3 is CASSGSNYGYTF. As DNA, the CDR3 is TGTGCCAGCAGTGGGAGTAACTATGGCTACACCTTC.

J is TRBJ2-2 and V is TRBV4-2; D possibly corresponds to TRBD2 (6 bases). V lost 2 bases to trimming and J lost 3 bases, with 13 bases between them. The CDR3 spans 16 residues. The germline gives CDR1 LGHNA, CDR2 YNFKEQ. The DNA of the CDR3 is TGTGCCAGCAGCCAACGTTTTGGGGGGTACACCGGGGAGCTGTTTTTT. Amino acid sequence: CASSQRFGGYTGELFF.

The chain's CDR3 is CASSQDLGTESSYEQYF. The CDR3 DNA is TGCGCCAGCAGCCAAGATCTTGGGACAGAGTCTTCCTACGAGCAGTACTTC. This chain connects TRBV4-1 to TRBJ2-7, with TRBD1 matching 7 bases. CDR3 length: 17 residues. V gave up 0 bases and J gave up 1 base; unmatched junction bases: 9. Germline V gives CDR1 MGHRA, CDR2 YSYEKL.

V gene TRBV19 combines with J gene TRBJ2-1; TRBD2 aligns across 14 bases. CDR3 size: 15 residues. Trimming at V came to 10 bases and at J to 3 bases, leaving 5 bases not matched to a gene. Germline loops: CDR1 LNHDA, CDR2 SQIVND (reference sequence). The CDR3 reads CATGLAGARYNEQFF. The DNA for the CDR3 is TGTGCCACGGGACTAGCGGGAGCACGCTACAATGAGCAGTTCTTC.

In nucleotides, the CDR3 is TGTGCCAGTAGTATTCGGGAAGACAGGAGTCGCTATGGCTACACCTTC. Amino acid sequence: CASSIREDRSRYGYTF. This chain uses TRBV19 with TRBJ1-2; D is perhaps TRBD1 (6 bases). V was trimmed by 3 bases and J by 4 bases, leaving 18 bases between them. The CDR3 consists of 16 residues. Germline values: CDR1 LNHDA, CDR2 SQIVND (reference sequence).

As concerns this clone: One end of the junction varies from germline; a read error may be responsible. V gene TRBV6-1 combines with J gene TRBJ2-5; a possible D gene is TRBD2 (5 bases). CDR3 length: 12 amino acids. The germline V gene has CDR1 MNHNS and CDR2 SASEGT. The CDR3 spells CASSDGYLRVNF. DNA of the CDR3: TGTGCCAGCAGTGATGGGTACTTGCGGGTCAACTTC.

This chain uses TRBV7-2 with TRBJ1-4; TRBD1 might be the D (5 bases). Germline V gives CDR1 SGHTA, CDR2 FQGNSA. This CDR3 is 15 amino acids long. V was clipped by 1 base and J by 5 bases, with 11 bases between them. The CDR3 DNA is TGTGCCAGCAGCTTAGGGGGCCGAGCGAATGAAAAACTGTTTTTT. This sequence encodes CASSLGGRANEKLFF. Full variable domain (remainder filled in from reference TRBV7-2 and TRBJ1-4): GAGVSQSPSNKVTEKGKDVELRCDPISGHTALYWYRQSLGQGLEFLIYFQGNSAPDKSGLPSDRFSAERTGGSVSTLTIQRTQQEDSAVYLCASSLGGRANEKLFFGSGTQLSVL.

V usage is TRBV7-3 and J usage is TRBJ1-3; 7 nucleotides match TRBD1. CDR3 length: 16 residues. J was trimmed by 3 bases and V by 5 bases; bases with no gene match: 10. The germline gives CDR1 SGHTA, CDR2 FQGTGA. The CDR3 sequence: CASSPQGGPSGNTIYF. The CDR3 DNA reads TGTGCCAGCAGCCCCCAGGGGGGACCTAGTGGAAACACCATATATTTT.

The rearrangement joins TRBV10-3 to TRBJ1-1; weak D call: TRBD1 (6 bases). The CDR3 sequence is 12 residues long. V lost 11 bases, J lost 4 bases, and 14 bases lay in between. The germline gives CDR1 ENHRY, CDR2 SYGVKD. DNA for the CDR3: TGTGCCGCCAGACAGGCGAGCACTGAAGCTTTCTTT. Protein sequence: CAARQASTEAFF.

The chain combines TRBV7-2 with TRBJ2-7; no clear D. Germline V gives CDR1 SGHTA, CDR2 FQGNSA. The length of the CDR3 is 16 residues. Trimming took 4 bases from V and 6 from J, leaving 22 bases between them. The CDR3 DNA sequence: TGTGCCAGCAGCTCACCCCCTGTTCAGCCCCGACTCGAGCAGTACTTC. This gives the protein CASSSPPVQPRLEQYF.

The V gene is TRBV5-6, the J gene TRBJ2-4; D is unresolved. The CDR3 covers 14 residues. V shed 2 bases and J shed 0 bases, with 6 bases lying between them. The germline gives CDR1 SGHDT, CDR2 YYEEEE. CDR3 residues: CASSLALAKNIQYF. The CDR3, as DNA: TGTGCCAGCAGCTTAGCCTTAGCCAAAAACATTCAGTACTTC.

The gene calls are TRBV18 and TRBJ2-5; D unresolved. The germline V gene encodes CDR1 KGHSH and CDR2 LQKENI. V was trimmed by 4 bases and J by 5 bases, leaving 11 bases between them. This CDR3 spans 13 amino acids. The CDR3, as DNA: TGTGCCAGCTCACATGACGGGTTGGAGACCCAGTACTTC. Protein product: CASSHDGLETQYF. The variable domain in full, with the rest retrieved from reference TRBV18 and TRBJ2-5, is NAGVMQNPRHLVRRRGQEARLRCSPMKGHSHVYWYRQLPEEGLKFMVYLQKENIIDESGMPKERFSAEFPKEGPSILRIQQVVRGDSAAYFCASSHDGLETQYFGPGTRLLVL.

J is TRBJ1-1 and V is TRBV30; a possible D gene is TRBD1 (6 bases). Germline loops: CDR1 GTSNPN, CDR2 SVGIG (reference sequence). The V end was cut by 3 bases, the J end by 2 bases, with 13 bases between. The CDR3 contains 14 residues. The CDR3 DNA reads TGTGCCTGGAGCTCAGGGGTGGGAAACACTGAAGCTTTCTTT. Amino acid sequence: CAWSSGVGNTEAFF.

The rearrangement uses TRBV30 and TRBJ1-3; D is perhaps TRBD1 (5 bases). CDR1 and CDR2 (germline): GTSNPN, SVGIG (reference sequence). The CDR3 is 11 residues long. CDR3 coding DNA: TGTGGGTGGGGGGCTGGAAACACCATATATTTT. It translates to CGWGAGNTIYF.

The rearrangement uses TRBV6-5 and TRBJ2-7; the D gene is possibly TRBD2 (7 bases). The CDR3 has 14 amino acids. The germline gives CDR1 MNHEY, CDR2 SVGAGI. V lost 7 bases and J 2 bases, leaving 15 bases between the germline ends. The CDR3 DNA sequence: TGTGCCAGCACCACAGGGAGGGGAGCCTACGAGCAGTACTTC. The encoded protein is CASTTGRGAYEQYF.

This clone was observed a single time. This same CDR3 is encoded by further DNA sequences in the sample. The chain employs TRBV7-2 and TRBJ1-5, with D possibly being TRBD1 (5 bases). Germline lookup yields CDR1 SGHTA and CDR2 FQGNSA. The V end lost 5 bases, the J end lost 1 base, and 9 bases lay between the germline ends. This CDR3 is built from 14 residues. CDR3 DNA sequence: TGTGCCAGCAGCGGAGCAGGGAGCAATCAGCCCCAGCATTTT. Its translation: CASSGAGSNQPQHF.